The following is a T cell receptor (beta chain) sequence with its context. Its antigen is unidentified. Time point given: week 47, end of study. The content of each vaccine dose was 300 ug of mutant IDH1 20-mer peptide, and topical imiquimod accompanied it. Each tumor in the donors was a new WHO grade 3 or 4 astrocytoma, IDH1-mutant and ATRX-lost. The source of the sample is a study of a mutant IDH1 vaccine in newly diagnosed glioma. Study-wide context: Before enrollment, the patients had been treated with radiotherapy alone, temozolomide alone, or both together. Most of them had received both. Visit V12 happened at week 35; visit V13 happened at week 47.

Clones were sequenced by immunoSEQ multiplex PCR, and TCRdb holds only the in-frame ones, with some missing. Among about 85,000 clones listed, about nine tenths were seen once. The germline V gene encodes CDR1 MNHEY and CDR2 SMNVEV (reference sequence). The CDR3 length is 13 residues. V was pared by 6 bases and J by 2 bases, with 3 bases of the junction left unmatched. Study-level results: Pseudoprogression looked unconnected to shifts in top peripheral T cell clonotypes.

V gene TRBV27 combines with J gene TRBJ2-5, with 7 bases lining up with TRBD1. This sequence originates from a woman aged 50 to 60 with glioma. Sequenced material: PBMCs, taken from a glioma patient whose treatment included an IDH1 peptide vaccine. The CDR3 DNA is TGTGCCAGCAGCACAGGGGTTCAAGAGACCCAGTACTTC. It translates to CASSTGVQETQYF.